This T cell receptor (beta chain) appears in the sequencing data of a study of OX40 agonist ivuxolimab in advanced cancers. Study in general: In this trial design, patients received ivuxolimab intravenously at 0.01 to 10 mg/kg every 2 weeks. Anti-PD-1, anti-PD-L1 or anti-CTLA-4 therapy given earlier was allowed, and about 38% had some. Study-wide points: In the 0.1-3.0 mg/kg groups, partial responders showed among the lowest expansion. The antigen specificity of the peripheral T cells (those that were expanded) was not determined.

In germline, CDR1 is LNHDA, CDR2 SQIVND (reference sequence). Trimming pared 5 bases from V and 4 bases from J, leaving 20 bases between. The length of the CDR3 is 16 residues. With regard to this clone: Its antigen is as yet unknown.

Measured with immunoSEQ multiplex PCR; TCRdb has only the in-frame clones, and not every one. There are about 73,000 clones in the sample; 70% to 90% occur only once, and roughly 0.5% lies in the top ten. This chain uses TRBV19 with TRBJ1-2; perhaps TRBD1 as D (5 bases). The origin of this receptor is an adult with an advanced solid tumor such as melanoma, head and neck, liver or kidney cancer. The sample in question was CD4+ or CD8+ T cells sorted from blood, obtained in a trial of the OX40 agonist ivuxolimab. CDR3 in DNA: TGTGCCAGTAGTGCTCGCCGGGGGACCAAGGGCTATGGCTACACCTTC. It encodes CASSARRGTKGYGYTF.